This T cell receptor beta chain is from a study of blood T cell repertoires in COVID-19 (TCRdb year 2020). Turning to the overall study: Samples from collaborators originated in the United States, Italy and Spain and spanned both the acute and convalescent phases of COVID-19. The prospective study material was composed of cDNA or gDNA derived from T cells, B-cell-depleted T cells, or PBMCs. The dataset comprised deeply sampled blood TCRbeta repertoires from subjects exposed to, actively infected with, or recovered from COVID-19. The repertoires were released in a freely available public database meant as a resource for research on the immune response to SARS-CoV-2. Samples came from the ongoing ImmuneRACE study (first 160 participants) plus 1,254 subjects from 6 global collaborators. The sample metadata nearly always contained a de-identified subject ID, COVID-19 status, age in years and sex. Where HLA class I and class II types were available, the types were taken from metadata supplied by the sample provider, not from assay-based typing. What the authors observed across the whole study: How much clinical and demographic metadata was included differed by source and by participant, and the metadata was provided uncurated.

Whole blood was collected in K2EDTA tubes by collaborating institutions according to the institutions' own protocols. For TCRbeta analysis, collaborators shipped samples as frozen whole blood, isolated PBMCs, or DNA extracted from either of those sample types. Remarks on this clone: Its recognized antigen is unknown. Base quality data are lacking; no much larger clone is found one base away.

After removal of 7 bases from V and 7 bases from J, the junction retains 10 bases not matched to a gene. Including the terminal cysteine and phenylalanine, the CDR3 comprises 15 residues. The kept DNA is CDR3 alone, 45 bases in frame from the first base. CDR1 and CDR2, looked up from the germline V gene, are SNHLY and FYNNEI. The immunoSEQ Assay, a bias-controlled multiplex PCR, was used to amplify TCRbeta CDR3 regions from genomic DNA. As for the original processing: The number of nucleated cells in each sample was estimated from the amplification of reference gene primers within the assay. Sequence reads were collapsed and filtered to measure the absolute abundance of every unique TCRbeta CDR3 rearrangement. For each sample, productive Simpson clonality was calculated by taking the square root of Simpson's diversity index across productive rearrangements. TCRdb took this table from immuneACCESS and kept in-frame rearrangements with V and J called. Such tables lack part of the clones; where checked against another copy, unresolved V genes explain under half of the gap, and the rest is unexplained. V, J and clone size were drawn from that table, and D and trimming were deduced from the DNA. For this sample there are under 150,000 clones; around 88% appear just once. The top ten clonotypes cover around 26% of the sample.

The TCR sequence derives from a human donor in a cohort sampled during active COVID-19. The chain employs TRBV2 and TRBJ1-6, with TRBD1 identical over 7 junction bases. Sequenced material: peripheral blood. The sequenced DNA: TGTGCCAGCATTTCGACAGGGACCCAAAATTCACCCCTCCACTTT. It specifies CASISTGTQNSPLHF. Here the CDR3 is joined to the reference TRBV2 and TRBJ1-6 genes, and the full variable domain is: EPEVTQTPSHQVTQMGQEVILRCVPISNHLYFYWYRQILGQKVEFLVSFYNNEISEKSEIFDDQFSVERPDGSNFTLKIRSTKLEDSAMYFCASISTGTQNSPLHFGNGTRLTVT.